This T cell receptor beta chain derives from a study of CD8 T cells in ankylosing spondylitis. General study points: With a CD8+ phenotype, disease-linked clones were relatively rare in peripheral blood. Matched ankylosing spondylitis synovial fluid reportedly contained a significantly enriched population of disease-linked clones. Seven to nine highly homologous variants formed a TCR beta motif that appeared characteristic of ankylosing spondylitis blood. In reactive arthritis synovial fluid and blood, some motif variants had been reported before.

Each CDR3 protein gets one entry after TCRdb re-called the 5' RACE reads with MiXCR. Of 400,000 to 450,000 distinct CDR3 sequences in the sample, roughly a sixth were seen once. Turning to this clonotype: The antigen remains unidentified. The junction does not match germline at one end; this may be a read error.

This receptor was taken from a male donor with ankylosing spondylitis. Sequencing used blood, either unsorted or a sorted T cell fraction (not recorded which).

CDR3 region: CASSHSLGQGSYEQYF. The CDR3 nucleotides read TGTGCCAGCAGTCACTCATTGGGACAGGGGTCTTACGAGCAGTACTTC. The V call is TRBV6-5, the J call TRBJ2-7; 10 bases line up with TRBD1. The CDR3 covers 16 residues. The V gene's germline CDR1 is MNHEY and CDR2 SVGAGI.